This TCR beta chain was sequenced in a study of cytomegalovirus exposure and HLA in healthy donors. Study-level results: The classifier was said to identify cytomegalovirus status with high specificity and sensitivity. Further analysis, carried out later, found HLA-associated TCR beta chains more clonally expanded than equally common other chains. For presence/absence analyses, sequencing depth was assumed to be roughly uniform across donors. The majority of CMV-associated TCR beta chains were reported as apparently HLA-restricted in a later analysis.

As to this clone: What it recognizes is unknown.

This PCR relied on a set of 60 Vbeta primers and 13 Jbeta primers. The data were produced by immunoSEQ multiplex PCR, yet TCRdb's version contains in-frame clones alone and is incomplete. This table has more than 110,000 clones, 76% appearing once. Trimming shortened V by 1 base and J by 1 base, and 8 bases separated the two germline ends. CDR1 is SGHVS and CDR2 is FQNEAQ in the germline V gene. The CDR3 totals 14 residues. The V and J genes are TRBV7-8 and TRBJ2-7, with D unresolved. The sequenced material came from PBMCs. This receptor was obtained from a man between 18 and 35 years old in good health and CMV-seronegative. The CDR3 region has the DNA TGTGCCAGCAGCTTAGTGGCCCCTTCCTACGAGCAGTACTTC. As protein: CASSLVAPSYEQYF.